Shown below are 26 T cell receptor beta chains from a single sample sequenced in a study of cytomegalovirus exposure and HLA in healthy donors. The PCR employed 60 Vbeta primers together with 13 Jbeta primers. TCRdb's copy holds only in-frame clones and misses some; the assay was immunoSEQ multiplex PCR. The table includes about 180,000 clones, around 80% detected once. The sample consisted of PBMCs. All receptors come from a man aged 40-55 years in good health and CMV-seronegative.

The chain couples TRBV19 to TRBJ1-5; 7 bases line up with TRBD1. This CDR3 region has 15 residues. The V gene's germline CDR1 is LNHDA and CDR2 SQIVND (reference sequence). V lost 3 bases, J lost 1 base, and 3 bases stayed unmatched. CDR3 loop: CASSIWDRSNQPQHF. The DNA of the CDR3 is TGTGCCAGTAGTATCTGGGACAGAAGCAATCAGCCCCAGCATTTT.

This sequence joins TRBV11-1 and TRBJ2-2; D is ambiguous. Germline lookup yields CDR1 SGHAT and CDR2 FQDESV (reference sequence). The CDR3 consists of 14 residues. Trimming removed 4 bases at V and 4 bases at J, with 10 bases between. CDR3 sequence reads: CASSSASRTGELFF. The CDR3 region has the DNA TGTGCCAGCAGCTCGGCTAGTCGCACCGGGGAGCTGTTTTTT.

The chain combines TRBV27 with TRBJ1-4; D remains unclear. CDR1 and CDR2 from the germline V gene are MNHEY and SMNVEV (reference sequence). This CDR3 is 15 amino acids long. The V and J ends lost 3 bases and 8 bases respectively, with 16 bases between them. The CDR3 region has the DNA TGTGCCAGCAGTTTCAATTATGGACTACAGGAAAAACTGTTTTTT. Translation gives CASSFNYGLQEKLFF.

The genes are TRBV5-1 and TRBJ2-2; perhaps TRBD1 as D (5 bases). CDR1 is SGHRS and CDR2 is YFSETQ in the germline V gene. Trimming cost V 4 bases and J 4 bases, with 14 bases left between them. This CDR3 has 15 residues. The CDR3 DNA reads TGCGCCAGCAGCCCCGCGGCAGGGCGCACCGGGGAGCTGTTTTTT. This translates into CASSPAAGRTGELFF. Based on the CDR3 plus reference TRBV5-1 and TRBJ2-2, the full variable domain is KAGVTQTPRYLIKTRGQQVTLSCSPISGHRSVSWYQQTPGQGLQFLFEYFSETQRNKGNFPGRFSGRQFSNSRSEMNVSTLELGDSALYLCASSPAAGRTGELFFGEGSRLTVL.

This clone was seen a handful of times. V gene TRBV18 combines with J gene TRBJ1-2; no reliable D call. V was cut by 5 bases and J by 2 bases, with 6 bases left in between. The length of the CDR3 is 12 residues. The V gene's germline CDR1 is KGHSH and CDR2 LQKENI. Here the CDR3 DNA reads TGTGCCAGCTCAAAACAGAACTATGGCTACACCTTC. It is translated as CASSKQNYGYTF.

The chain uses TRBV4-2 and TRBJ2-5; TRBD2 agrees at 8 bases. The J call may be faulty, since TRBJ2-7 better matches the DNA end. Looked up from germline, CDR1 is LGHNA and CDR2 is YNFKEQ. The CDR3 length is 17 residues. This chain's CDR3 is CASSQGLAGTLRDEQYF. In DNA form, the CDR3 reads TGTGCCAGCAGTCAGGGTCTAGCGGGTACTTTACGCGACGAGCAGTACTTC.

The chain uses TRBV19 and TRBJ2-7, with 7 bases lining up with TRBD1. The ends lost 5 bases at V and 4 bases at J; junction bases unmatched: 8. Germline lookup yields CDR1 LNHDA and CDR2 SQIVND (reference sequence). The CDR3 runs to 14 residues. The CDR3 spells CASSARQGAYEQYF. In nucleotides, the CDR3 is TGTGCCAGTAGTGCCAGACAGGGAGCGTACGAGCAGTACTTC.

This chain uses TRBV7-8 with TRBJ2-7; D is unresolved. The V end was cut by 2 bases, the J end by 6 bases, with 8 bases between. The CDR3 covers 12 residues. Germline V lookup: CDR1 SGHVS, CDR2 FQNEAQ. CDR3: CASSLTTLEQYF. The CDR3 nucleotides read TGTGCCAGCAGCTTAACTACTCTCGAGCAGTACTTC.

V usage is TRBV7-2 and J usage is TRBJ2-7; possibly TRBD1 for D (6 bases). Germline V gene sequence: CDR1 SGHTA, CDR2 FQGNSA. This CDR3 has 15 residues. Trimming stripped 5 bases from V and 5 bases from J, with 19 bases between. CDR3 residues: CASSPWGQRWDEQYF. The DNA of the CDR3 is TGTGCCAGCAGCCCATGGGGGCAGAGGTGGGACGAGCAGTACTTC. The full variable domain, in which reference TRBV7-2 and TRBJ2-7 provide the parts outside the CDR3, is GAGVSQSPSNKVTEKGKDVELRCDPISGHTALYWYRQSLGQGLEFLIYFQGNSAPDKSGLPSDRFSAERTGGSVSTLTIQRTQQEDSAVYLCASSPWGQRWDEQYFGPGTRLTVT.

The V and J genes are TRBV6-5 and TRBJ2-4, with D possibly TRBD1 on 6 matching bases. Deletions cut 0 bases from V and 12 bases from J, with 21 bases between. In germline, CDR1 is MNHEY, CDR2 SVGAGI. CDR3 length: 16 amino acids. CDR3 in amino acids: CASSYSRDTSREGQYF. As DNA, the CDR3 is TGTGCCAGCAGTTACTCGAGGGACACATCGAGAGAGGGTCAGTACTTC.

The sample holds a few counts of this clone. The chain couples TRBV7-2 to TRBJ2-7; TRBD2 aligns across 7 bases. CDR1 is SGHTA, CDR2 FQGNSA, per germline. V was pared by 1 base and J by 4 bases, with 7 bases of the junction left unmatched. The CDR3 covers 15 residues. The CDR3, as DNA: TGTGCCAGCAGCTTAGTGGCTAGCGGCCCGTACGAGCAGTACTTC. This gives the protein CASSLVASGPYEQYF.

The chain has TRBV27 and TRBJ1-2, with 9 bases matching TRBD1. V shed 4 bases, J shed 8 bases, and the junction held 8 bases outside the gene matches. There are 14 residues in the CDR3. Per the germline V gene, CDR1 is MNHEY and CDR2 is SMNVEV (reference sequence). CDR3 coding DNA: TGTGCCAGCAGTTCGCCGGGACAGGGAGGCGGCTACACCTTC. Translated: CASSSPGQGGGYTF.

The V gene is TRBV7-2, the J gene TRBJ2-1, with D unresolved. Germline assignment: CDR1 SGHTA and CDR2 FQGNSA. The CDR3 covers 14 residues. V was trimmed by 3 bases and J by 2 bases, leaving 8 bases between them. CDR3: CASSFLTTYNEQFF. DNA of the CDR3: TGTGCCAGCAGCTTCCTGACAACCTACAATGAGCAGTTCTTC.

The rearrangement joins TRBV2 to TRBJ2-1; 16 bases line up with TRBD2. The ends lost 4 bases at V and 7 bases at J; junction bases unmatched: 7. The CDR3 runs to 17 residues. Per the germline V gene, CDR1 is SNHLY and CDR2 is FYNNEI. DNA for the CDR3: TGTGCCAGCAGTGGTGGGACTAGCGGGGGGGCGCTAAATGAGCAGTTCTTC. Residues: CASSGGTSGGALNEQFF.

V is TRBV5-6 and J is TRBJ2-5; possible D gene TRBD1, 5 bases. Germline V gene lookup returns CDR1 SGHDT and CDR2 YYEEEE. The CDR3 sequence is 13 residues long. V gave up 1 base and J gave up 4 bases, with 8 bases separating them. Here the CDR3 reads CASSLQGGETQYF. The CDR3 DNA follows: TGTGCCAGCAGCTTGCAGGGTGGAGAGACCCAGTACTTC.

The chain carries TRBV5-1 and TRBJ2-1, with TRBD2 identical over 12 bases. The trim removed 4 bases at V and 9 bases at J, leaving 17 bases unmatched. From germline, CDR1 is SGHRS and CDR2 YFSETQ. This CDR3 has 18 residues. The chain's CDR3 is CASSPFSSTSGRLPEQFF. The CDR3 nucleotides are TGCGCCAGCAGCCCCTTTTCTTCAACTAGCGGGAGGTTGCCTGAGCAGTTCTTC.

This chain connects TRBV5-6 to TRBJ1-1; TRBD1 aligns across 7 bases. The germline gives CDR1 SGHDT, CDR2 YYEEEE. The CDR3 has 14 amino acids. J was trimmed by 5 bases and V by 4 bases; bases with no gene match: 8. The CDR3 loop reads CASSTGALGTEAFF. The CDR3 coding sequence is TGTGCCAGCAGCACAGGGGCGTTGGGTACTGAAGCTTTCTTT.

J is TRBJ2-7 and V is TRBV7-9; perhaps TRBD1 as D (5 bases). V was pared by 4 bases and J by 4 bases, with 14 bases between. Germline CDR1 and CDR2: SEHNR and FQNEAQ (reference sequence). The length of the CDR3 is 14 residues. The chain's CDR3 is CASSWGSYGYEQYF. The CDR3 DNA is TGTGCCAGCAGCTGGGGCTCTTATGGGTACGAGCAGTACTTC.

V gene TRBV4-1 combines with J gene TRBJ2-3; 10 bases agree with TRBD2. CDR3 length equals 17 residues. J was trimmed by 5 bases and V by 0 bases; bases with no gene match: 8. Looked up from germline, CDR1 is MGHRA and CDR2 is YSYEKL. The CDR3 coding sequence is TGCGCCAGCAGCCAAGAATCCAGCGGGGGGGCCGGAGATACGCAGTATTTT. Amino acid sequence: CASSQESSGGAGDTQYF.

This rearrangement joins TRBV5-8 to TRBJ2-2, with D maybe TRBD2 (5 bases). Deletions cut 2 bases from V and 3 bases from J, with 8 bases between. The CDR3 extends over 14 amino acids. In germline, CDR1 is SGHTS, CDR2 YDEGEE. CDR3 sequence reads: CASSFPGYTGELFF. For the CDR3, the DNA is TGTGCCAGCAGCTTTCCGGGGTACACCGGGGAGCTGTTTTTT.

The chain links TRBV6-5 to TRBJ2-7; TRBD2 matches 11 bases. Germline trimming cut 2 bases from V and 4 bases from J; bases unmatched to any gene: 4. The germline gives CDR1 MNHEY, CDR2 SVGAGI. The CDR3 spans 15 residues. The CDR3 loop reads CASSYTSGSGYEQYF. CDR3 DNA: TGTGCCAGCAGTTACACTAGCGGGAGTGGATACGAGCAGTACTTC.

The chain uses TRBV2 and TRBJ2-5; 11 nucleotides match TRBD1. V shed 7 bases and J 4 bases; nucleotides not matched to a gene: 8. The length of the CDR3 is 15 residues. Germline assignment: CDR1 SNHLY and CDR2 FYNNEI. The CDR3, as DNA: TGTGCCAGCACCTCCGGGACAGGGGGTCGAGAGACCCAGTACTTC. Its translation is CASTSGTGGRETQYF.

The chain recombines TRBV7-2 with TRBJ2-2; D gene unclear. V was trimmed by 2 bases and J by 4 bases, leaving 5 bases between them. There are 13 residues in the CDR3. CDR1 and CDR2 from the germline V gene are SGHTA and FQGNSA. The CDR3 nucleotides are TGTGCCAGCAGCTTACTCTCCACCGGGGAGCTGTTTTTT. Amino acids: CASSLLSTGELFF.

The chain's CDR3 is CASSYGTREPGYTF. DNA for the CDR3: TGCGCCAGCAGCTACGGGACAAGAGAGCCGGGCTACACCTTC. The genes are TRBV5-1 and TRBJ1-2, with D perhaps matching TRBD1 (6 bases). The germline V gene encodes CDR1 SGHRS and CDR2 YFSETQ. Trimming took 3 bases from V and 8 from J, leaving 17 bases between them. This CDR3 contains 14 residues.

This chain connects TRBV13 to TRBJ2-2, with D perhaps TRBD2 (6 bases). Trimming stripped 5 bases from V and 2 bases from J, with 9 bases between. Germline V gene sequence: CDR1 PRHDT, CDR2 FYEKMQ (reference sequence). The CDR3 sequence is 14 residues long. In DNA, the CDR3 is TGTGCCAGCAGCCTCGGGGGAAACACCGGGGAGCTGTTTTTT. This codes for CASSLGGNTGELFF.

The rearrangement uses TRBV6-1 and TRBJ1-1; 11 bases align to TRBD1. Germline CDR1 is MNHNS and CDR2 is SASEGT. Trimming cost V 6 bases and J 3 bases; bases outside gene matches: 6. CDR3 length: 15 amino acids. CDR3 residues: CASRDGTGGHTEAFF. The CDR3 DNA sequence: TGTGCCAGCAGGGATGGGACAGGGGGACACACTGAAGCTTTCTTT.